Shown below are 21 T cell receptor beta chains from a single sample sequenced in a study of regulatory T cells in long-lasting Graves disease. Stated time point: persistent/refractory GD, antithyroid drugs over 5 years with positive TRAb. Scientists built the TCR library using RNA that was extracted from PBMCs. CDR3 regions were amplified by Arm-PCR using iRepertoire HTBI primers to build TCR beta libraries. Each CDR3 protein gets one entry after TCRdb re-called the multiplex PCR reads with MiXCR. The data hold roughly 300,000 distinct CDR3 sequences, with 15% to 20% observed a single time. Sequencing was performed on peripheral blood mononuclear cells (PBMCs), taken when the disease was refractory, from a patient treated with antithyroid drugs. All receptors come from a female donor with Graves disease.

This clonotype occurred many times. The CDR3 DNA sequence: TGTGCCAGCAGTTCTCGGGGGCTCCAAAACATTCAGTACTTC. Its protein product is CASSSRGLQNIQYF. V and J are TRBV27 and TRBJ2-4; D may be TRBD1 or TRBD2 (6 bases each). Germline lookup yields CDR1 MNHEY and CDR2 SMNVEV (reference sequence). The CDR3 spans 14 residues. The V gene lost 4 bases and the J gene lost 5 bases, with 12 bases spanning the gap.

The sample holds a few counts of this clonotype. The CDR3 DNA sequence: TGCAGCGTTGACGAAGGGTCGGCCACTGAAGCTTTCTTT. It encodes CSVDEGSATEAFF. J is TRBJ1-1 and V is TRBV29-1; D not certain. CDR3 length: 13 residues. Deletions cut 3 bases from V and 4 bases from J, with 12 bases between. CDR1 SQVTM and CDR2 ANQGSEA come from the germline V gene.

This clonotype appeared once. The chain carries TRBV10-3 and TRBJ2-7; 10 bases fit TRBD1. V shed 6 bases, J shed 4 bases, and the junction held 6 bases outside the gene matches. This CDR3 is 14 amino acids long. In germline, CDR1 is ENHRY, CDR2 SYGVKD. The CDR3 nucleotides read TGTGCCATCAGGTCCGGGACAGGGGAATACGAGCAGTACTTC. This codes for CAIRSGTGEYEQYF.

Points on this clonotype: A far larger clone is a single base away, which makes a read error likely. The chain has TRBV3-1 and TRBJ1-1; 9 bases match TRBD1. The germline CDR1 and CDR2 sequences are LGHDT and YNNKEL (reference sequence). CDR3 length equals 14 residues. After removal of 5 bases from V and 1 base from J, the junction contained 2 bases not matched to a gene. CDR3: CASSGTGTNTEAFF. CDR3 DNA sequence: TGTGCCAGCAGCGGGACAGGGACGAACACTGAAGCTTTCTTT.

J is TRBJ1-5 and V is TRBV28; 9 bases align to TRBD1. V was pared by 6 bases and J by 10 bases, with 13 bases of the junction left unmatched. In germline, CDR1 is MDHEN, CDR2 SYDVKM. This CDR3 comprises 15 residues. The CDR3 sequence is CASRPRDRAQLPQHF. Written as DNA, the CDR3 is TGTGCCAGCAGGCCCCGGGACAGGGCCCAGCTACCCCAGCATTTT. Supplemented by reference TRBV28 and TRBJ1-5, the full variable domain reads DVKVTQSSRYLVKRTGEKVFLECVQDMDHENMFWYRQDPGLGLRLIYFSYDVKMKEKGDIPEGYSVSREKKERFSLILESASTNQTSMYLCASRPRDRAQLPQHFGDGTRLSIL.

This clonotype has more than one count but fewer than ten. The J gene is TRBJ2-1, the V gene TRBV9, with D unclear. Germline CDR1 is SGDLS and CDR2 is YYNGEE. This CDR3 contains 15 residues. V was trimmed by 0 bases and J by 5 bases, leaving 12 bases between them. The CDR3 nucleotides read TGTGCCAGCAGCGTAGCCCCCTCGAAGGACAATGAGCAGTTCTTC. Its protein is CASSVAPSKDNEQFF.

The chain employs TRBV18 and TRBJ2-3; the match to TRBD1 covers 9 bases. CDR3 size: 14 residues. Losses at the gene ends were 6 bases for V and 6 bases for J; bases not matched to a gene: 7. CDR1 and CDR2 from the germline V gene are KGHSH and LQKENI. The CDR3 nucleotides are TGTGCCAGCTCCCGACAGGGGGGCCATGATACGCAGTATTTT. Residues: CASSRQGGHDTQYF. Supplemented by reference TRBV18 and TRBJ2-3, the full variable domain reads NAGVMQNPRHLVRRRGQEARLRCSPMKGHSHVYWYRQLPEEGLKFMVYLQKENIIDESGMPKERFSAEFPKEGPSILRIQQVVRGDSAAYFCASSRQGGHDTQYFGPGTRLTVL.

The rearrangement uses TRBV28 and TRBJ1-5, with 9 bases identical to TRBD1. From germline, CDR1 is MDHEN and CDR2 SYDVKM. The ends lost 6 bases at V and 4 bases at J; junction bases unmatched: 10. The CDR3 runs 16 residues. This chain's CDR3 is CASRTLTGGINQPQHF. The CDR3 DNA is TGTGCCAGCAGGACCTTGACAGGGGGGATAAATCAGCCCCAGCATTTT. The full variable domain, completed using reference TRBV28 and TRBJ1-5, is DVKVTQSSRYLVKRTGEKVFLECVQDMDHENMFWYRQDPGLGLRLIYFSYDVKMKEKGDIPEGYSVSREKKERFSLILESASTNQTSMYLCASRTLTGGINQPQHFGDGTRLSIL.

This sequence joins TRBV2 and TRBJ2-7; no reliable D call. CDR3 length equals 14 residues. Germline-derived CDR1 and CDR2 are SNHLY and FYNNEI. V dropped 4 bases and J dropped 5 bases, with 15 bases sitting between them. The DNA for the CDR3 is TGTGCCAGCAGTGTGGGCGGCTCAGGAAACGAGCAGTACTTC. Amino acid sequence: CASSVGGSGNEQYF.

This clonotype was found a few times. The chain recombines TRBV3-1 with TRBJ2-7, with 10 nucleotides matching TRBD2. CDR3 size: 16 residues. Germline-derived CDR1 and CDR2 are LGHDT and YNNKEL (reference sequence). Losses at the gene ends were 4 bases for V and 0 bases for J; bases not matched to a gene: 6. CDR3 DNA sequence: TGTGCCAGCAGCCCCCGGACTAGCGGAAGCTCCTACGAGCAGTACTTC. It translates to CASSPRTSGSSYEQYF.

The chain uses TRBV25-1 and TRBJ2-5; 9 positions match TRBD2. This CDR3 has 16 amino acids. Germline CDR1 MGHDK, CDR2 SYGVNS. V lost 2 bases and J lost 4; bases outside the gene matches: 8. Here the CDR3 DNA reads TGTGCCAGCAGTGAAGGTAGACTAGCGGAGACAGAGACCCAGTACTTC. This codes for CASSEGRLAETETQYF.

At least ten counts were recorded for this clonotype. This chain links TRBV6-2 or TRBV6-3 with TRBJ2-7; TRBD1 aligns across 7 bases. Germline CDR1 is MNHEY and CDR2 is SVGEGT. V was pared by 5 bases and J by 4 bases, with 5 bases of the junction left unmatched. The CDR3 runs to 13 residues. The CDR3 DNA reads TGTGCCAGCAGTCCAGGGGGTAGGTACGAGCAGTACTTC. Residues: CASSPGGRYEQYF.

This clonotype was recorded at least ten times. This chain uses TRBV2 with TRBJ1-2; D remains unclear. V lost 6 bases, J lost 3 bases, and 14 bases lay in between. The CDR3 has 14 amino acids. Looked up from germline, CDR1 is SNHLY and CDR2 is FYNNEI. CDR3 bases: TGTGCCAGCAGGAAAGGACGGCTCGACTATGGCTACACCTTC. It yields the protein CASRKGRLDYGYTF.

This clonotype appeared a few times. The J gene is TRBJ2-5, the V gene TRBV20-1, with D perhaps matching TRBD2 (6 bases). V was shortened by 4 bases and J by 4 bases, with 13 bases between the two germline ends. CDR1 is DFQATT, CDR2 SNEGSKA, per germline (reference sequence). The length of the CDR3 is 13 residues. CDR3 bases: TGCAGTGCTATCGGCGGGACCCGAGAGACCCAGTACTTC. Encoded protein: CSAIGGTRETQYF.

The table lists this clonotype with a few counts. The junction shows a germline mismatch at one end, possibly a read error. V is TRBV30 and J is TRBJ1-2; perhaps TRBD1 as D (5 bases). The germline V gene has CDR1 GTSNPN and CDR2 SVGIG (reference sequence). The CDR3 runs 15 residues. The CDR3 DNA sequence: TGTGCCTGGAGTGTACCCCAGGGCAGCCGATATGGCCACACCTTC. Translating gives CAWSVPQGSRYGHTF.

This clonotype was counted at least ten times. The chain combines TRBV13 with TRBJ2-7; 8 nucleotides match TRBD1. Germline trimming cut 5 bases from V and 2 bases from J; bases unmatched to any gene: 5. The CDR3 length is 14 residues. The germline gives CDR1 PRHDT, CDR2 FYEKMQ (reference sequence). CDR3 sequence (DNA): TGTGCCAGCAGCCCCCAGGACAGGGCCTACGAGCAGTACTTC. Its protein is CASSPQDRAYEQYF.

The J gene is TRBJ2-7, the V gene TRBV3-1; no reliable D call. This CDR3 has 15 residues. The germline CDR1 and CDR2 sequences are LGHDT and YNNKEL (reference sequence). Trimming took off 1 base at V and 0 bases at J, with 10 bases between the two ends. The CDR3 nucleotides read TGTGCCAGCAGCCAAGTTTTTTCGGGCTCCTACGAGCAGTACTTC. Its protein is CASSQVFSGSYEQYF.

This clonotype has a handful of counts. The chain combines TRBV6-5 with TRBJ2-7; no clear D gene. CDR1 MNHEY and CDR2 SVGAGI come from the germline V gene. Trimming cost V 4 bases and J 3 bases, with 10 bases left between them. CDR3 length: 13 amino acids. CDR3 coding DNA: TGTGCCAGCAGTTTGGACGGATACTACGAGCAGTACTTC. Its protein is CASSLDGYYEQYF.

The table lists this clonotype with many counts. CDR3 nucleotides: TGTGCCAGCAGCCGTACAGGGGCGCGTAGCAATCAGCCCCAGCATTTT. The encoded protein is CASSRTGARSNQPQHF. The chain couples TRBV12-3 or TRBV12-4 to TRBJ1-5; 7 bases match TRBD1. V trimming: 6 bases; J trimming: 0 bases; junction bases outside the gene matches: 8. CDR3 length: 16 amino acids.

The chain recombines TRBV7-9 with TRBJ2-1; 8 bases map to TRBD2. J lost 6 bases, V lost 5 bases, and 12 bases had no gene match. Germline V CDR1 and CDR2: SEHNR, FQNEAQ (reference sequence). The CDR3 runs to 16 residues. The CDR3 coding sequence is TGTGCCAGCAGCCCCTATTCCGCGGGGGGCTCCAATGAGCAGTTCTTC. This encodes CASSPYSAGGSNEQFF.

This chain uses TRBV12-3 or TRBV12-4 with TRBJ1-5; 9 nucleotides align to TRBD1. This CDR3 comprises 15 residues. Germline trimming cut 1 base from V and 7 bases from J; bases unmatched to any gene: 5. The CDR3: CASSLVGQGRQPQHF. DNA of the CDR3: TGTGCCAGCAGTTTAGTGGGACAGGGTAGACAGCCCCAGCATTTT.